This record concerns one TCR beta chain sequence. This sample stems from a study of blood T cell repertoires in COVID-19. Across the whole study: Sites across the United States, Italy and Spain contributed samples from acute and convalescent COVID-19. From T cells, B-cell-depleted T cells, or PBMCs came the material, which was cDNA or gDNA.

Between the trimmed V and J ends, which lost 2 bases and 5 bases, there was a span of 15 bases. Looked up from germline, CDR1 is MNHNS and CDR2 is SASEGT. This CDR3 is built from 15 residues. Under the authors' procedure: Amplification from reference gene primers served as the basis for estimated nucleated cell counts. Data came from immunoSEQ multiplex PCR; TCRdb stores just in-frame clones and leaves some out. V and J calls and clone size are as listed in that table; D and trimming were resolved from the DNA. The sample shows around 89,000 clones, around 72% of them seen only once. Sequencing used peripheral blood. The source is a woman of 80 years or more with acute or convalescent COVID-19. The chain recombines TRBV6-1 with TRBJ1-2; TRBD1 is a possible D gene (5 bases). CDR3 nucleotide sequence: TGTGCCAGCAGTGAATCTGGGGCTCTATTATATGGCTACACCTTC. Translation gives CASSESGALLYGYTF.